This TCR beta chain stems from a study of shared clonotypes between healthy human individuals. Looking at the study overall: There were three CD4 naive, three CD4 memory, two CD8 naive and one CD8 memory plates per donor. Study results and caveats: Generally, naive subsets (rather than memory subsets) showed larger estimated richness.

The germline V gene encodes CDR1 MNHNY and CDR2 SVGAGI (reference sequence). With 4 bases clipped from V and 0 bases from J, the junction kept 4 bases outside the gene matches. This CDR3 spans 15 amino acids. Genomic DNA (from each subset) was split evenly across several immunoSEQ plates. In the source study's methods: Filtering differed, since immunoSEQ gave only junction sequences and no quality scores. The data were produced by immunoSEQ multiplex PCR, yet TCRdb's version contains in-frame clones alone and is incomplete. That table is the source of V, J and clone size, and D and trimming were worked out from the DNA. The profile shows under 750,000 clones, roughly two thirds of them singletons. This clone was found many times. What it binds is unknown.

The chain recombines TRBV6-6 with TRBJ1-2, with 8 bases fitting TRBD1. This sequence originates from a woman in her twenties or thirties in good health. The source material was memory CD4+ T cells sorted from blood. Specified subset: CD45RA-negative fraction. CDR3 sequence reads: CASSFRTGSNYGYTF. DNA for the CDR3: TGTGCCAGCAGTTTCCGGACAGGGTCTAACTATGGCTACACCTTC.